This T cell receptor beta chain was obtained from a study of T cell responses to AZD1222 COVID-19 vaccine. General observations from the study: Clonal diversity may have been underestimated in mostly white British donors.

The protocol was immunoSEQ multiplex PCR, while the TCRdb copy is restricted to in-frame clones and leaves out a portion. The sample lists under 120,000 clones, around 94% occurring once. About this clone: Its specificity is unknown.

V dropped 2 bases and J dropped 7; count of bases not matched to a gene: 10. CDR1 is SGHNT, CDR2 YENEEA, per germline. The CDR3 runs to 15 residues. The specimen was peripheral blood, collected on day 0 of AZD1222 vaccination. This receptor was identified in an adult in good health. The chain couples TRBV11-3 to TRBJ1-2, with 7 bases fitting TRBD1. The CDR3 coding sequence is TGTGCCAGCAGCTTACTATCGACAGGGACCAGTGGCTACACCTTC. As protein: CASSLLSTGTSGYTF.